This T cell receptor (beta chain) emerged from a study of blood T cell repertoires in COVID-19. Overall study context: T cells, B-cell-depleted T cells, or PBMCs provided the cDNA or gDNA that served as material.

CDR1 is SGHVS, CDR2 FQNEAQ, per germline. The length of the CDR3 is 15 residues. The V end was cut by 0 bases, the J end by 4 bases, with 12 bases between. Source study methods: The assay estimated nucleated cells by amplifying reference gene primers. The repertoire was sequenced with immunoSEQ multiplex PCR; TCRdb's copy has only in-frame clones and lacks some. Clonal size and the V and J genes are those of that table, whereas D and trimming came from the DNA. The data hold some 56,000 clones, with over 75% observed a single time. The rearrangement links TRBV7-8 to TRBJ1-1; D possibly corresponds to TRBD1 (5 bases). The sequence derives from a man aged 55-75 years with acute or convalescent COVID-19. Sample: peripheral blood. CDR3 sequence (DNA): TGTGCCAGCAGCTTAGCCGGACCGGGGGGCACTGAAGCTTTCTTT. It translates to CASSLAGPGGTEAFF.